The rows below give T cell receptor beta chains drawn from one sample of a study of blood T cell repertoires in COVID-19. Profiled with immunoSEQ multiplex PCR; TCRdb holds only in-frame clones, not every one. The table shows around 260,000 clones, with 86% occurring only once. The specimen was peripheral blood. The receptor set was obtained from a man between 18 and 35 years old with active or convalescent COVID-19. Each CDR3 is given with its conserved first and last residue. D genes are given only for firm matches.

j_call v_call d_call cdr3_aa cdr3_nt
TRBJ2-2 TRBV5-1 - CASSTDHTGELFF TGCGCCAGCAGCACAGATCACACCGGGGAGCTGTTTTTT
TRBJ2-1 TRBV3-1/TRBV3-2 TRBD2 CASSQETSENNEQFF TGTGCCAGCAGCCAAGAGACTAGCGAAAACAATGAGCAGTTCTTC
TRBJ2-6 TRBV19 TRBD2 CASSIDPGGSSGANVLTF TGTGCCAGTAGTATAGATCCGGGAGGGAGCTCTGGGGCCAACGTCCTGACTTTC
TRBJ1-4 TRBV7-2 - CASSLRRDNEKLFF TGTGCCAGCAGCTTACGGAGGGATAATGAAAAACTGTTTTTT
TRBJ2-7 TRBV11-3 TRBD1 CASSVDRVEQYF TGTGCCAGCAGCGTTGACAGGGTCGAGCAGTACTTC
TRBJ1-1 TRBV7-9 TRBD1 CASSLEAGTGNTEAFF TGTGCCAGCAGTTTAGAAGCCGGGACAGGGAACACTGAAGCTTTCTTT
TRBJ2-1 TRBV11-2 TRBD1 CASSRGQGTADEQFF TGTGCCAGCAGCCGAGGACAGGGAACAGCGGATGAGCAGTTCTTC
TRBJ2-7 TRBV4-2 - CASSQDRVGYEQYF TGTGCCAGCAGCCAAGATCGGGTTGGCTACGAGCAGTACTTC
TRBJ2-7 TRBV3-1/TRBV3-2 TRBD2 CASSQVFSTGTSGPRNEQYF TGTGCCAGCAGCCAAGTATTCAGTACCGGGACTAGCGGGCCCCGAAACGAGCAGTACTTC
TRBJ1-5 TRBV19 TRBD1 CASSEGAGQPQHF TGTGCCAGTAGTGAGGGGGCTGGTCAGCCCCAGCATTTT
TRBJ1-3 TRBV10-3 - CAISDGWGAGNTIYF TGTGCCATCAGTGATGGTTGGGGAGCTGGAAACACCATATATTTT
TRBJ2-3 TRBV2 - CASPYPNFYTQYF TGTGCCAGCCCCTATCCCAACTTTTATACGCAGTATTTT
TRBJ2-2 TRBV28 - CASSPGQSGELFF TGTGCCAGCAGTCCAGGACAGTCCGGGGAGCTGTTTTTT
TRBJ2-3 TRBV2 TRBD2 CASTGLASDDTQYF TGTGCCAGCACGGGACTAGCCTCTGACGATACGCAGTATTTT
TRBJ2-3 TRBV6-2/TRBV6-3 - CASSFYVLGTDTQYF TGTGCCAGCAGTTTCTACGTCCTAGGCACAGATACGCAGTATTTT
TRBJ2-7 TRBV10-3 TRBD2 CAIGLAAPTERVAYEQYF TGTGCCATCGGGCTAGCGGCGCCTACAGAAAGGGTCGCCTACGAGCAGTACTTC
TRBJ2-7 TRBV5-1 - CASSSSSYEQYF TGCGCCAGCAGCTCTAGCTCCTACGAGCAGTACTTC
TRBJ2-7 TRBV6-5 - CASSGGQRQYEQYF TGTGCCAGCAGCGGGGGACAGCGGCAGTACGAGCAGTACTTC
TRBJ1-2 TRBV2 TRBD1 CASSEAHTGVGYTF TGTGCCAGCAGTGAAGCGCACACAGGGGTTGGCTACACCTTC
TRBJ2-3 TRBV11-2 TRBD2 CASSLRPSGSDTQYF TGTGCCAGCAGCTTAAGGCCTAGCGGGAGTGATACGCAGTATTTT
TRBJ1-1 TRBV6-5 - CASSDYRATEAFF TGTGCCAGCAGCGACTACAGGGCCACTGAAGCTTTCTTT
TRBJ2-7 TRBV11-3 - CASSLAGHIYEQYF TGTGCCAGCAGCTTAGCCGGACACATCTACGAGCAGTACTTC
TRBJ1-1 TRBV28 - CATLRGHLEAFF TGTGCCACCCTCAGAGGTCACCTTGAAGCTTTCTTT
TRBJ2-1 TRBV5-1 - CASSLEVSDSDEQFF TGCGCCAGCAGCTTGGAGGTGAGCGACAGCGATGAGCAGTTCTTC
TRBJ2-1 TRBV5-4 TRBD2 CASSQIGGGPDEQFF TGTGCCAGCAGCCAGATCGGGGGGGGCCCGGATGAGCAGTTCTTC
TRBJ2-7 TRBV6-5 - CASSPLNEQYF TGTGCCAGCAGCCCGTTAAACGAGCAGTACTTC
TRBJ2-7 TRBV19 TRBD1 CASSIDLAEGTGKGQYF TGTGCCAGTAGTATAGATCTTGCTGAGGGGACAGGGAAAGGACAGTACTTC
TRBJ1-2 TRBV29-1 - CSARGIGLHQEANYGYTF TGCAGCGCGAGAGGGATTGGGCTCCACCAAGAGGCTAACTATGGCTACACCTTC